These 23 T cell receptor beta chains share one sample of origin, sequenced in a study of identical twins. TCRdb ran MiXCR on the 5' RACE reads and lists one entry per CDR3 protein. The data contain 550,000 to 700,000 distinct CDR3 sequences, 9.5% to 10% of them singletons. These same records also appear under a second study, on yellow fever vaccine responses in identical twins.

Sequencing used PBMCs. Receptors originate from a woman aged 18-29 years in good health.

This clonotype was picked up many times. This chain connects TRBV6-4 to TRBJ2-1; 7 bases are a match to TRBD2. Trimming removed 0 bases from V and 7 bases from J; junction bases left unmatched: 6. CDR3 size: 15 residues. Per germline, CDR1 MRHNA and CDR2 SNTAGT. The chain's CDR3 is CASSDSSLAANEQFF. CDR3 bases: TGTGCCAGCAGTGACTCCTCTCTAGCGGCGAATGAGCAGTTCTTC.

The rearrangement joins TRBV5-1 to TRBJ2-1; perhaps TRBD2 as D (6 bases). This CDR3 region has 15 residues. With 0 bases removed from V and 8 bases from J, the gap between germline ends came to 15 bases. The germline V gene encodes CDR1 SGHRS and CDR2 YFSETQ. CDR3 protein: CASSLEATGTDEQFF. The CDR3 DNA is TGCGCCAGCAGCTTGGAGGCCACCGGGACTGATGAGCAGTTCTTC.

This CDR3 is CASSVGGQGFEQYF. The CDR3, as DNA: TGTGCCAGCAGCGTAGGAGGACAGGGGTTCGAGCAGTACTTC. V gene TRBV9 combines with J gene TRBJ2-7, with TRBD1 matching over 9 bases. V was pared by 0 bases and J by 6 bases, with 4 bases of the junction left unmatched. This CDR3 is built from 14 residues. The V gene's germline CDR1 is SGDLS and CDR2 YYNGEE.

This clonotype was seen a handful of times. V gene TRBV14 combines with J gene TRBJ1-6; no firm D call. Germline V lookup: CDR1 SGHDN, CDR2 FVKESK. Trimming removed 4 bases at V and 8 bases at J, with 12 bases between. CDR3 length: 14 amino acids. The CDR3 loop reads CASSLAGIDSPLHF. The CDR3 DNA reads as TGTGCCAGCAGCCTAGCCGGGATCGATTCACCCCTCCACTTT.

This clonotype was seen ten or more times. J is TRBJ2-3 and V is TRBV7-2, with 10 bases fitting TRBD1. CDR3 length: 16 residues. J lost 5 bases, V lost 1 base, and 6 bases had no gene match. The germline gives CDR1 SGHTA, CDR2 FQGNSA. CDR3 region: CASSLVGTGAGDTQYF. The DNA for the CDR3 is TGTGCCAGCAGCTTAGTTGGGACAGGGGCTGGAGATACGCAGTATTTT.

This clonotype was seen repeatedly, ten times or more. This chain links TRBV20-1 with TRBJ2-1; 12 bases are a match to TRBD2. V lost 3 bases to trimming and J lost 8 bases; unmatched junction nucleotides: 2. The CDR3 totals 13 residues. Germline CDR1 reads DFQATT; CDR2 reads SNEGSKA (reference sequence). CDR3 DNA sequence: TGCAGTGCTAGTCTAGCGGGAGGGCATGAGCAGTTCTTC. Translated, it gives CSASLAGGHEQFF.

V is TRBV6-1 and J is TRBJ2-5; no reliable D call. Per germline, CDR1 MNHNS and CDR2 SASEGT. Trimming stripped 6 bases from V and 3 bases from J, with 11 bases between. This CDR3 spans 13 amino acids. The CDR3 coding sequence is TGTGCCAGCAGCTTTCGGGCCAAAGAGACCCAGTACTTC. This translates into CASSFRAKETQYF.

The chain uses TRBV11-2 and TRBJ1-6, with 11 bases that match TRBD1. Germline trimming cut 5 bases from V and 7 bases from J; bases unmatched to any gene: 13. The length of the CDR3 is 18 residues. CDR1 and CDR2 from the germline V gene are SGHAT and FQNNGV. In DNA, the CDR3 is TGTGCCAGCAGCCTAGGATTGTGGACAGGGGGCGTCAATTCACCCCTCCACTTT. Amino acids: CASSLGLWTGGVNSPLHF. Full variable domain (rest looked up from reference TRBV11-2 and TRBJ1-6): EAGVAQSPRYKIIEKRQSVAFWCNPISGHATLYWYQQILGQGPKLLIQFQNNGVVDDSQLPKDRFSAERLKGVDSTLKIQPAKLEDSAVYLCASSLGLWTGGVNSPLHFGNGTRLTVT.

This chain uses TRBV20-1 with TRBJ2-3; no firm D call. The V end was cut by 7 bases, the J end by 2 bases, with 10 bases between. The CDR3 spans 12 residues. CDR1 is DFQATT and CDR2 is SNEGSKA in the germline V gene (reference sequence). Here the CDR3 reads CSDSTVTDTQYF. CDR3 coding DNA: TGCAGTGATAGCACGGTCACAGATACGCAGTATTTT.

This clonotype turned up a few times. This chain joins TRBV5-1 and TRBJ2-1; either TRBD1 or TRBD2 may fit D (5 bases each). The CDR3 extends over 18 amino acids. The germline V gene has CDR1 SGHRS and CDR2 YFSETQ. The V end lost 0 bases, the J end lost 2 bases, and 18 bases lay between the germline ends. The CDR3 sequence: CASSLGGFGKGPYNEQFF. The CDR3 DNA reads TGCGCCAGCAGCTTGGGGGGGTTCGGGAAAGGCCCCTACAATGAGCAGTTCTTC. The complete variable domain, with remaining parts taken from reference TRBV5-1 and TRBJ2-1, reads KAGVTQTPRYLIKTRGQQVTLSCSPISGHRSVSWYQQTPGQGLQFLFEYFSETQRNKGNFPGRFSGRQFSNSRSEMNVSTLELGDSALYLCASSLGGFGKGPYNEQFFGPGTRLTVL.

The chain joins TRBV13 to TRBJ2-4, with D unresolved. The germline gives CDR1 PRHDT, CDR2 FYEKMQ (reference sequence). The ends were cut back, 3 bases at V and 7 bases at J, with 10 bases in the middle. This CDR3 contains 13 residues. The CDR3 DNA sequence: TGTGCCAGCAGCTTTATCGTGGGGAACATTCAGTACTTC. It encodes CASSFIVGNIQYF.

This clonotype was picked up one time. The chain couples TRBV2 to TRBJ1-5, with TRBD1 as a possible D gene (6 bases). V lost 6 bases to trimming and J lost 3 bases, with 12 bases between them. This CDR3 is 14 amino acids long. From germline, CDR1 is SNHLY and CDR2 FYNNEI. The CDR3 sequence is CASSRQVANQPQHF. The CDR3 nucleotides are TGTGCCAGCAGCAGACAGGTTGCCAATCAGCCCCAGCATTTT.

This clonotype was seen more than once but under ten times. V is TRBV14 and J is TRBJ2-5, with TRBD2 matching over 8 bases. Germline CDR1 and CDR2: SGHDN and FVKESK. V was clipped by 2 bases and J by 7 bases; unmatched bases: 6. The length of the CDR3 is 14 residues. CDR3 sequence: CASSQTSGKMTQYF. In nucleotides, the CDR3 is TGTGCCAGCAGCCAAACTAGCGGCAAGATGACCCAGTACTTC.

The table lists this clonotype with many counts. V gene TRBV5-1 combines with J gene TRBJ2-3; 8 positions agree with TRBD1. The germline CDR1 and CDR2 sequences are SGHRS and YFSETQ. V lost 2 bases to trimming and J lost 6 bases; unmatched junction nucleotides: 8. The CDR3 covers 15 residues. The CDR3 DNA sequence: TGCGCCAGCAGCTTAGATGGACAGGGTGTTGATACGCAGTATTTT. Translation: CASSLDGQGVDTQYF.

This clonotype has only a few counts. V gene TRBV11-2 combines with J gene TRBJ2-1; 9 nucleotides match TRBD2. The CDR3 has 18 amino acids. After removal of 1 base from V and 9 bases from J, the junction contained 16 bases not matched to a gene. CDR1 SGHAT and CDR2 FQNNGV come from the germline V gene. The DNA of the CDR3 is TGTGCCAGCAGCTTAGGTGGTTCTGCGGGGGGGCCCGAAGCTGAGCAGTTCTTC. Translation gives CASSLGGSAGGPEAEQFF.

Ten or more counts support this clonotype. V and J are TRBV28 and TRBJ2-7; 8 nucleotides align to TRBD2. Trimming at V came to 1 base and at J to 2 bases, leaving 10 bases not matched to a gene. CDR1 and CDR2 (germline): MDHEN, SYDVKM. CDR3 length equals 17 residues. The CDR3 here is CASSLLSGLAGTYEQYF. The CDR3 DNA is TGTGCCAGCAGTTTATTATCTGGGCTAGCGGGCACCTACGAGCAGTACTTC.

This clonotype was picked up many times. The V and J genes are TRBV2 and TRBJ2-5; the match to TRBD2 covers 8 bases. The CDR3 is made up of 13 amino acids. Losses at the gene ends were 6 bases for V and 4 bases for J; bases not matched to a gene: 4. Germline lookup yields CDR1 SNHLY and CDR2 FYNNEI. CDR3 amino acids: CASSGGVGETQYF. In nucleotides, the CDR3 is TGTGCCAGCAGCGGGGGGGTAGGAGAGACCCAGTACTTC. The variable domain in full, completed from reference TRBV2 and TRBJ2-5, reads EPEVTQTPSHQVTQMGQEVILRCVPISNHLYFYWYRQILGQKVEFLVSFYNNEISEKSEIFDDQFSVERPDGSNFTLKIRSTKLEDSAMYFCASSGGVGETQYFGPGTRLLVL.

This clonotype was observed many times. The V gene is TRBV6-2 or TRBV6-3, the J gene TRBJ1-5, with 7 bases matching TRBD1. The CDR3 is 15 amino acids. V gave up 2 bases and J gave up 11 bases; unmatched junction bases: 12. Looked up from germline, CDR1 is MNHEY and CDR2 is SVGEGT. The CDR3 DNA reads as TGTGCCAGCAGTTACACGTCCCGGGACAGTTGGTCCCAGCATTTT. Translated: CASSYTSRDSWSQHF.

This chain joins TRBV12-3 or TRBV12-4 and TRBJ2-3, with D unclear. Trimming removed 5 bases at V and 4 bases at J, with 16 bases between. The CDR3 contains 15 residues. CDR3 nucleotide sequence: TGTGCCAGCAGTCCCCAATGGGCCGGCGCAGATACGCAGTATTTT. This sequence encodes CASSPQWAGADTQYF.

This clonotype occurred a few times. V is TRBV29-1 and J is TRBJ2-1; the match to TRBD1 covers 8 bases. Germline loops: CDR1 SQVTM, CDR2 ANQGSEA. The CDR3 runs to 13 residues. After removal of 7 bases from V and 8 bases from J, the junction contained 10 bases not matched to a gene. The CDR3 nucleotides read TGCAGCGCCAGAGACAGGGGAGGAGATGAGCAGTTCTTC. Its translation: CSARDRGGDEQFF.

This clonotype showed up just a few times. The chain carries TRBV4-1 and TRBJ1-2; TRBD1 matches 7 bases. The CDR3 is 15 residues long. V trimming: 2 bases; J trimming: 6 bases; junction bases outside the gene matches: 9. Germline assignment: CDR1 MGHRA and CDR2 YSYEKL. Here the CDR3 reads CASSQPGGLSDGYTF. CDR3 in DNA: TGCGCCAGCAGCCAACCAGGGGGTCTATCGGATGGCTACACCTTC.

The genes are TRBV9 and TRBJ2-2; weak D call: TRBD2 (6 bases). The CDR3 loop spans 14 amino acids. The V end was cut by 0 bases, the J end by 7 bases, with 10 bases between. Germline-derived CDR1 and CDR2 are SGDLS and YYNGEE. This chain's CDR3 is CASSVAAGSGELFF. The CDR3 DNA follows: TGTGCCAGCAGCGTAGCTGCGGGAAGCGGGGAGCTGTTTTTT.

This clonotype was seen a few times. This chain links TRBV5-1 with TRBJ2-1, with 16 bases matching TRBD2. J gave up 0 bases and V 4 bases, and 7 bases lay outside the gene matches. The germline V gene encodes CDR1 SGHRS and CDR2 YFSETQ. The CDR3 contains 19 residues. Written as DNA, the CDR3 is TGCGCCAGCAGCGCGGGACTAGCGGGGGGGGAGAGCTCCTACAATGAGCAGTTCTTC. This codes for CASSAGLAGGESSYNEQFF.